This T cell receptor (beta chain) was recorded in a study of graft-versus-host responses after intestinal transplantation. Study summary: Recipients were given multivisceral, liver-intestinal, or isolated intestinal transplants. Study-wide results and caveats: Allografts of one patient group, those with graft-donor T cell macrochimerism, had high graft-versus-host to host-versus-graft clonal ratios. Early after transplant, HvG clones declined as circulating GvH clones peaked. Detection of GvH clones occurred in recipient marrow, and some had their first appearance in ileum or blood.

This clone was seen a handful of times. Its antigen is as yet unknown. Germline V gene lookup returns CDR1 MRHNA and CDR2 SNTAGT. V gave up 0 bases and J gave up 2 bases; unmatched junction bases: 2. The CDR3 totals 16 residues. This table comes from immunoSEQ multiplex PCR, and its TCRdb copy is limited to in-frame clones, with some not included. The sample includes approximately 100,000 clones, roughly 90% of them seen just once. V is TRBV6-4 and J is TRBJ2-2; 8 nucleotides align to TRBD1. This specimen consisted of unstimulated CD4+ T cells sorted from spleen or lymph node cells, obtained before intestinal transplant. This sequence originates from a human donor who received an intestinal transplant. The CDR3, as DNA: TGTGCCAGCAGTGACTCTCAGGGGGCCAACACCGGGGAGCTGTTTTTT. It is translated as CASSDSQGANTGELFF.